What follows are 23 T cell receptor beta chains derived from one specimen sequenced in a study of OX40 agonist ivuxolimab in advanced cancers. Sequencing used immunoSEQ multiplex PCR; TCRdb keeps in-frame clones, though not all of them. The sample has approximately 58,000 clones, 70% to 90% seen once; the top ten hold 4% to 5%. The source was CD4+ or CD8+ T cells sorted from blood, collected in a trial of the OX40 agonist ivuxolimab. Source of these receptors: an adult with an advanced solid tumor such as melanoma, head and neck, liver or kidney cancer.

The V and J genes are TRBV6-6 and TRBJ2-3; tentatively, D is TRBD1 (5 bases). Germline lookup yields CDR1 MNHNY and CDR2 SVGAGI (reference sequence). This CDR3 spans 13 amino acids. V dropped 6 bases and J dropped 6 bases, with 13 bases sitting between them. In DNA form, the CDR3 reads TGTGCCAGCAGGGAAGACAGTATTGATACGCAGTATTTT. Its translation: CASREDSIDTQYF.

This chain's CDR3 is CASSPPTGGADTQYF. The CDR3 DNA follows: TGTGCCAGCAGTCCGCCGACAGGGGGCGCAGATACGCAGTATTTT. This chain links TRBV28 with TRBJ2-3; 10 bases fit TRBD1. The germline gives CDR1 MDHEN, CDR2 SYDVKM. The V segment lost 5 bases and the J segment 4 bases; nucleotides outside the gene matches: 6. The CDR3 extends over 15 amino acids.

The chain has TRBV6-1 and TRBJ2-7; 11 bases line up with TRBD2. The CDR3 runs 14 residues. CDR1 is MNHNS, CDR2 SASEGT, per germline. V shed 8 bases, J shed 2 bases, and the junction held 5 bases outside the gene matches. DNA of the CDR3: TGTGCCAGCTGCGCTAGCGGGAGGCCCTACGAGCAGTACTTC. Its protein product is CASCASGRPYEQYF.

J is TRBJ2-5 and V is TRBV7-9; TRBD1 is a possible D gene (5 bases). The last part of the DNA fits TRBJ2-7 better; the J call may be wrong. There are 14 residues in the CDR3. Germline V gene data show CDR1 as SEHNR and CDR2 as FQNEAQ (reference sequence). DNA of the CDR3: TGTGCCAGCAGCTCGGAGAGGACAACCTACGAGCAGTACTTC. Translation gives CASSSERTTYEQYF.

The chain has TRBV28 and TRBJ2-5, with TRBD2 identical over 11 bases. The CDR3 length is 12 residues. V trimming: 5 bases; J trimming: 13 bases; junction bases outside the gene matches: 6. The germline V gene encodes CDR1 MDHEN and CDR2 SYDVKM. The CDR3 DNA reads TGTGCCAGCAGTGGACTAGCGGGTACCGCGTACTTC. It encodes CASSGLAGTAYF.

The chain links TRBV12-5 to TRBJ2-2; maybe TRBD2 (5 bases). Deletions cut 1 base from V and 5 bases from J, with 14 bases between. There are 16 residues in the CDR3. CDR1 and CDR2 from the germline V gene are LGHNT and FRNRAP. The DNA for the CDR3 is TGTGCTAGTGGTTTGGGTTGGTGGACTCCTACCGGGGAGCTGTTTTTT. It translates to CASGLGWWTPTGELFF.

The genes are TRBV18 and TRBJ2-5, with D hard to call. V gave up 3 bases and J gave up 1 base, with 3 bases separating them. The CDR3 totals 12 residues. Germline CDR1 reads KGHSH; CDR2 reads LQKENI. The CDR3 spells CASSPSQETQYF. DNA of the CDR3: TGTGCCAGCTCACCTTCCCAAGAGACCCAGTACTTC.

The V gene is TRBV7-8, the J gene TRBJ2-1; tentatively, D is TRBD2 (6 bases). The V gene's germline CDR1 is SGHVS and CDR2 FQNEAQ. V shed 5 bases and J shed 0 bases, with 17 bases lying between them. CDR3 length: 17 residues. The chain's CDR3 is CASSTTLAESSYNEQFF. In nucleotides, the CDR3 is TGTGCCAGCAGCACGACCTTAGCGGAGAGCTCCTACAATGAGCAGTTCTTC.

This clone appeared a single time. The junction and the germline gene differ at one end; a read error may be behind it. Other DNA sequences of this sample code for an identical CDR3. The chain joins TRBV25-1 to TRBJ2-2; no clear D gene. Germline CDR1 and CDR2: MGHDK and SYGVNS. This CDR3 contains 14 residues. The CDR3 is CASSEFDRAGELFF. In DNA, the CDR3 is TGTGCTAGCAGTGAATTCGACCGAGCCGGGGAGCTGTTTTTT.

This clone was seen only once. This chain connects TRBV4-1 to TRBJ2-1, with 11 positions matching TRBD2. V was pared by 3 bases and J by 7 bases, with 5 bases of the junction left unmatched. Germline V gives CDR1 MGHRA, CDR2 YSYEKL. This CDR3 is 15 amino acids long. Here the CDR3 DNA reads TGCGCCAGCAGCCACACTAGCGGGAGTGAGAATGAGCAGTTCTTC. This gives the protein CASSHTSGSENEQFF.

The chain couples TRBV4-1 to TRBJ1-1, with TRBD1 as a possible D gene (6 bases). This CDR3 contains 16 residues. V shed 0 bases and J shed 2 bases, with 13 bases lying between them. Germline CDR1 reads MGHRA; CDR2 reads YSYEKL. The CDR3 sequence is CASSQDHRGINTEAFF. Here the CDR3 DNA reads TGCGCCAGCAGCCAAGACCATAGGGGGATCAACACTGAAGCTTTCTTT.

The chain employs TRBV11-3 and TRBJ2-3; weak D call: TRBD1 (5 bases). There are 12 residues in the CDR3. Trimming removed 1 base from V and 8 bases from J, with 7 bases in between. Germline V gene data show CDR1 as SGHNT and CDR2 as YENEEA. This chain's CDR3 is CASSLGRGTQYF. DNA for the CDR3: TGTGCCAGCAGCTTAGGAAGGGGTACGCAGTATTTT.

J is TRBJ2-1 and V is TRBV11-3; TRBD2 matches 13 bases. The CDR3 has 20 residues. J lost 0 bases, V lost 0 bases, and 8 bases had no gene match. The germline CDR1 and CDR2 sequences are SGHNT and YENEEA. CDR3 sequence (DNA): TGTGCCAGCAGCTTAGATTGGACTAGCGGGAGCCCTCGCTCCTACAATGAGCAGTTCTTC. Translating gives CASSLDWTSGSPRSYNEQFF. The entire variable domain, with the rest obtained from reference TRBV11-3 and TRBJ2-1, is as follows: EAGVVQSPRYKIIEKKQPVAFWCNPISGHNTLYWYLQNLGQGPELLIRYENEEAVDDSQLPKDRFSAERLKGVDSTLKIQPAELGDSAVYLCASSLDWTSGSPRSYNEQFFGPGTRLTVL.

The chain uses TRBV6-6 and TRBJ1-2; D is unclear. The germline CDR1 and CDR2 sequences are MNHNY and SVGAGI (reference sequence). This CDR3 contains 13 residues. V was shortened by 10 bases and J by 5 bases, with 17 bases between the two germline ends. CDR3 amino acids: CATGPGRGYGYTF. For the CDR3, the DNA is TGTGCCACCGGTCCGGGGAGAGGGTATGGCTACACCTTC.

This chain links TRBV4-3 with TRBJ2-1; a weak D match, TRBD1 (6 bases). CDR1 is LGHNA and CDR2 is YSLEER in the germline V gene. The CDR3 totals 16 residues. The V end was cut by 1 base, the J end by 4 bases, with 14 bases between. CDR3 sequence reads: CASSQVGADLYNEQFF. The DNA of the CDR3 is TGCGCCAGCAGCCAAGTGGGGGCGGACTTATACAATGAGCAGTTCTTC.

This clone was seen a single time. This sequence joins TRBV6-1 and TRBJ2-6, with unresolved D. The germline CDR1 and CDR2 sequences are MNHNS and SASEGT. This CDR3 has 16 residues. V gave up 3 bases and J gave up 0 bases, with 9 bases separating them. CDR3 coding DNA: TGTGCCAGCAGTGAGGCCAGAGGCTCTGGGGCCAACGTCCTGACTTTC. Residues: CASSEARGSGANVLTF.

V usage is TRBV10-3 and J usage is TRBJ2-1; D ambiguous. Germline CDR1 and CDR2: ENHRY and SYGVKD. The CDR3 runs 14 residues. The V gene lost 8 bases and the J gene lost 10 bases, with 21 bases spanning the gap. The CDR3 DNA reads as TGTGCCATCCGTAAAACGCCACGGATTGGGGAGCAGTTCTTC. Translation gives CAIRKTPRIGEQFF.

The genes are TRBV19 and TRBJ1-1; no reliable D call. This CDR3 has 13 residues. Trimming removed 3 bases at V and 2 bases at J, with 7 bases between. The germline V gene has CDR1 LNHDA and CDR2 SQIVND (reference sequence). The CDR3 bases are TGTGCCAGTAGTATCGCCATAAACACTGAAGCTTTCTTT. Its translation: CASSIAINTEAFF.

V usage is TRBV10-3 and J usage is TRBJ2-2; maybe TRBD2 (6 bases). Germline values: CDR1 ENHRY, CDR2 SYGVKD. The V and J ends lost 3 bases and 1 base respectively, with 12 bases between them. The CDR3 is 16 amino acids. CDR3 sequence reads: CAISEAPAGNTGELFF. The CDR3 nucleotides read TGTGCCATCAGTGAAGCCCCAGCGGGGAACACCGGGGAGCTGTTTTTT.

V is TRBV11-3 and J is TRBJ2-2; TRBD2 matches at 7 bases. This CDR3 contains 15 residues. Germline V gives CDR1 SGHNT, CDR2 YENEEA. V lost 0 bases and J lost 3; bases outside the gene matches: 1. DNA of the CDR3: TGTGCCAGCAGCTTAGAGGGAGGGGACACCGGGGAGCTGTTTTTT. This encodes CASSLEGGDTGELFF. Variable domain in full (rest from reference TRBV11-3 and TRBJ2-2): EAGVVQSPRYKIIEKKQPVAFWCNPISGHNTLYWYLQNLGQGPELLIRYENEEAVDDSQLPKDRFSAERLKGVDSTLKIQPAELGDSAVYLCASSLEGGDTGELFFGEGSRLTVL.

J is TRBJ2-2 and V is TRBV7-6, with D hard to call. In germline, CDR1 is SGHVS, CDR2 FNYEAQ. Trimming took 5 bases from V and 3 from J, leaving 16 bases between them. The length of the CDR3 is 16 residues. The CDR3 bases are TGTGCCAGCAGCCAAGAAGTAGAGTTGCACACCGGGGAGCTGTTTTTT. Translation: CASSQEVELHTGELFF.

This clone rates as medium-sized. This chain's CDR3 is CASSPTGQRGEQYF. CDR3 coding DNA: TGTGCCAGCAGCCCCACGGGACAGAGGGGCGAGCAGTACTTC. This sequence joins TRBV7-2 and TRBJ2-7; 7 positions match TRBD1. V dropped 5 bases and J dropped 6; count of bases not matched to a gene: 10. Germline CDR1 is SGHTA and CDR2 is FQGNSA. The CDR3 contains 14 residues.

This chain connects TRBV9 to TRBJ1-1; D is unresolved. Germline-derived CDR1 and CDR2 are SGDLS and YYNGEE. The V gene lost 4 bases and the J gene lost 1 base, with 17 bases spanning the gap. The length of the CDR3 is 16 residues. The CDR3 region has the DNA TGTGCCAGCAGCCGAACGCGGTTCTCGGGGAACACTGAAGCTTTCTTT. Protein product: CASSRTRFSGNTEAFF.